The 21 T cell receptor beta chains in this list originate from one sample, sequenced in a study of T-cell memory formation after mild COVID-19. TCRdb re-derived calls from the 5' RACE reads in MiXCR, one entry per CDR3 protein. The data hold a few hundred thousand distinct CDR3 sequences, with 8% to 10% observed a single time. Sequencing input: PBMCs or a T cell subset sorted from them (not recorded which). These receptors came from a man aged 18 to 30 who had mild COVID-19 (a few samples of this study predate the infection). Cell type and time point are not known.

The rearrangement uses TRBV6-2 or TRBV6-3 and TRBJ2-1; D call uncertain. CDR1 and CDR2 (germline): MNHEY, SVGEGT. The CDR3 has 15 residues. With 2 bases removed from V and 9 bases from J, the gap between germline ends came to 17 bases. CDR3 sequence reads: CASSYLEPPLGEQFF. In DNA form, the CDR3 reads TGTGCCAGCAGTTACCTAGAGCCCCCTTTGGGTGAGCAGTTCTTC.

This clonotype was picked up many times. CDR3 coding DNA: TGTGCCAGCAGGCGCGAAGGGAACACTGAAGCTTTCTTT. Translated: CASRREGNTEAFF. J is TRBJ1-1 and V is TRBV7-9; D ambiguous. Germline CDR1 reads SEHNR; CDR2 reads FQNEAQ (reference sequence). V lost 6 bases and J lost 1, with 9 bases in between. The CDR3 totals 13 residues.

The chain couples TRBV28 to TRBJ1-5; TRBD1 is a possible D gene (5 bases). This CDR3 spans 13 amino acids. The germline V gene encodes CDR1 MDHEN and CDR2 SYDVKM. The V gene lost 3 bases and the J gene lost 5 bases, with 8 bases spanning the gap. The CDR3, as DNA: TGTGCCAGCAGTTTGGCAGGGCATCAGCCCCAGCATTTT. It encodes CASSLAGHQPQHF.

The V gene is TRBV6-2 or TRBV6-3, the J gene TRBJ1-1; D uncertain. The CDR3 has 15 amino acids. V gave up 0 bases and J gave up 6 bases, with 14 bases separating them. Germline loops: CDR1 MNHEY, CDR2 SVGEGT. Here the CDR3 DNA reads TGTGCCAGCAGTTACTCCTTGGTGCAGTACGCTGAAGCTTTCTTT. Translation gives CASSYSLVQYAEAFF.

This clonotype came up a few times. In DNA, the CDR3 is TGTGCCAGCTCGTTCTCAGTTATTAGCACAGATACGCAGTATTTT. It specifies CASSFSVISTDTQYF. The rearrangement joins TRBV18 to TRBJ2-3; D ambiguous. This CDR3 spans 15 amino acids. The V gene lost 6 bases and the J gene lost 0 bases, with 13 bases spanning the gap. Germline V gene sequence: CDR1 KGHSH, CDR2 LQKENI.

The table lists this clonotype with many counts. The chain combines TRBV5-1 with TRBJ1-6; possible D gene TRBD1, 6 bases. Trimming removed 4 bases from V and 10 bases from J, with 15 bases in between. In germline, CDR1 is SGHRS, CDR2 YFSETQ. CDR3 length: 14 amino acids. CDR3 in DNA: TGCGCCAGCAGCGAAAACAGGGATAGCTCACCCCTCCACTTT. This gives the protein CASSENRDSSPLHF. Drawing the rest from reference TRBV5-1 and TRBJ1-6, the complete variable domain is KAGVTQTPRYLIKTRGQQVTLSCSPISGHRSVSWYQQTPGQGLQFLFEYFSETQRNKGNFPGRFSGRQFSNSRSEMNVSTLELGDSALYLCASSENRDSSPLHFGNGTRLTVT.

This clonotype was found a few times. The chain employs TRBV9 and TRBJ1-1; TRBD1 matches 11 bases. Germline V CDR1 and CDR2: SGDLS, YYNGEE. The CDR3 covers 15 residues. The trim removed 1 base at V and 11 bases at J, leaving 10 bases unmatched. The DNA for the CDR3 is TGTGCCAGCAGCGTAATAGATGGACAGGGGGCTGGGGCTTTCTTT. Its protein product is CASSVIDGQGAGAFF.

This clonotype was counted between two and nine times. The CDR3 DNA reads TGCGCCAGCAGCATTGGAGAAGGACCAAGCTATGGCTACACCTTC. Protein: CASSIGEGPSYGYTF. J is TRBJ1-2 and V is TRBV5-1; D is unresolved. Germline-derived CDR1 and CDR2 are SGHRS and YFSETQ. There are 15 residues in the CDR3. The V end was cut by 4 bases, the J end by 4 bases, with 17 bases between.

The chain recombines TRBV12-5 with TRBJ1-2; tentatively, D is TRBD1 (5 bases). V was cut by 0 bases and J by 4 bases, with 12 bases left in between. Per the germline V gene, CDR1 is LGHNT and CDR2 is FRNRAP. The CDR3 is made up of 15 amino acids. CDR3 sequence (DNA): TGTGCTAGTGGTTTGGTACATCGGGGGACCTATGGCTACACCTTC. Translating it yields CASGLVHRGTYGYTF.

This clonotype was detected many times. V usage is TRBV4-3 and J usage is TRBJ1-1, with D possibly matching TRBD1 (6 bases). Trimming shortened V by 4 bases and J by 0 bases, and 12 bases separated the two germline ends. The CDR3 length is 15 residues. CDR1 is LGHNA, CDR2 YSLEER, per germline. CDR3 residues: CASSPQGIMNTEAFF. CDR3 sequence (DNA): TGCGCCAGCAGCCCCCAGGGGATCATGAACACTGAAGCTTTCTTT.

This clonotype was counted between two and nine times. The chain joins TRBV29-1 to TRBJ2-3; no clear D gene. The CDR3 sequence is 10 residues long. CDR1 SQVTM and CDR2 ANQGSEA come from the germline V gene. Trimming cost V 6 bases and J 5 bases, with 6 bases left between them. CDR3 sequence (DNA): TGCAGCGTGAGAAAAGATACGCAGTATTTT. It codes for CSVRKDTQYF.

The sample holds a few counts of this clonotype. The chain combines TRBV7-3 with TRBJ2-2, with 8 bases that match TRBD2. V lost 5 bases and J lost 0; bases outside the gene matches: 5. Germline-derived CDR1 and CDR2 are SGHTA and FQGTGA. This CDR3 contains 16 residues. The CDR3, as DNA: TGTGCCAGCAGCATCAATAGCGGGGCGAACACCGGGGAGCTGTTTTTT. Translation: CASSINSGANTGELFF. Variable domain in full (rest from reference TRBV7-3 and TRBJ2-2): GAGVSQTPSNKVTEKGKYVELRCDPISGHTALYWYRQSLGQGPEFLIYFQGTGAADDSGLPNDRFFAVRPEGSVSTLKIQRTERGDSAVYLCASSINSGANTGELFFGEGSRLTVL.

This clonotype was recorded at least ten times. The chain joins TRBV19 to TRBJ2-3, with 9 bases that match TRBD1. The CDR3 consists of 16 residues. CDR1 and CDR2 (germline): LNHDA, SQIVND (reference sequence). The V and J ends lost 5 bases and 0 bases, in that order; junction bases with no gene match: 6. The CDR3 sequence is CASSLAGTGSTDTQYF. In nucleotides, the CDR3 is TGTGCCAGTAGTCTCGCCGGGACAGGGAGCACAGATACGCAGTATTTT.

CDR3 DNA sequence: TGTGCCAGCAGGCCCGACAGGGGCGCCGGGGAGCTGTTTTTT. This gives the protein CASRPDRGAGELFF. The chain links TRBV11-2 to TRBJ2-2; TRBD1 agrees at 8 bases. The CDR3 extends over 14 amino acids. CDR1 and CDR2 from the germline V gene are SGHAT and FQNNGV. V lost 6 bases, J lost 6 bases, and 6 bases stayed unmatched.

This clonotype was detected only a few times. The rearrangement joins TRBV28 to TRBJ1-1; 7 positions match TRBD1. The V gene's germline CDR1 is MDHEN and CDR2 SYDVKM. This CDR3 contains 14 residues. Trimming took 1 base from V and 7 from J; bases not matched to a gene: 6. The CDR3 bases are TGTGCCAGCAGTTTATCTGCAGGGGGGGGTGAAGCTTTCTTT. Translation: CASSLSAGGGEAFF.

This clonotype was seen a handful of times. The junction and the germline gene differ at one end; a read error may be behind it. J is TRBJ2-2 and V is TRBV24-1; 8 positions match TRBD2. The V gene's germline CDR1 is KGHDR and CDR2 SFDVKD. The CDR3 consists of 15 residues. CDR3 nucleotides: TGTGCCACCAGTGATTTACTAGCGGACACCGGGGAGCTGTCTTTT. It specifies CATSDLLADTGELSF.

The chain couples TRBV5-1 to TRBJ2-3, with 9 bases fitting TRBD2. The CDR3 is 17 residues long. V gave up 0 bases and J gave up 3 bases; unmatched junction bases: 8. Germline-derived CDR1 and CDR2 are SGHRS and YFSETQ. CDR3 residues: CASSLVWRGGATDTQYF. CDR3 bases: TGCGCCAGCAGCTTGGTCTGGCGGGGGGGAGCTACAGATACGCAGTATTTT.

This clonotype appeared many times. The chain uses TRBV5-1 and TRBJ2-3; D tentatively fits TRBD1 or TRBD2 (6 bases each). The CDR3 runs 14 residues. From germline, CDR1 is SGHRS and CDR2 YFSETQ. V lost 6 bases to trimming and J lost 3 bases, with 14 bases between them. For the CDR3, the DNA is TGCGCCAGCACCTGGAGGAGGGGGACAGATACGCAGTATTTT. It specifies CASTWRRGTDTQYF.

The chain employs TRBV7-9 and TRBJ2-2; TRBD1 might be the D (5 bases). The CDR3 runs 13 residues. Germline lookup yields CDR1 SEHNR and CDR2 FQNEAQ (reference sequence). Trimming took off 10 bases at V and 2 bases at J, with 11 bases between the two ends. CDR3 loop: CATGGANTGELFF. Written as DNA, the CDR3 is TGTGCCACCGGTGGGGCTAACACCGGGGAGCTGTTTTTT.

This clonotype was seen once. Being one base from a much bigger clone, this may be a read error. This chain joins TRBV5-1 and TRBJ2-7, with D possibly being TRBD1 or TRBD2 (7 bases each). Germline CDR1 is SGHRS and CDR2 is YFSETQ. The CDR3 is 15 residues long. The CDR3 DNA follows: TGCGACAGCAGCTTGGGAGGGGGCGGAAACTACGAGCAGTACTTC. This translates into CDSSLGGGGNYEQYF.

The rearrangement links TRBV20-1 to TRBJ2-3; D gene ambiguous. The CDR3 consists of 12 residues. Germline V gene lookup returns CDR1 DFQATT and CDR2 SNEGSKA (reference sequence). With 0 bases removed from V and 6 bases from J, the gap between germline ends came to 7 bases. The CDR3 DNA is TGCAGTGCTAGAGATCACCTGGATACGCAGTATTTT. It encodes CSARDHLDTQYF.